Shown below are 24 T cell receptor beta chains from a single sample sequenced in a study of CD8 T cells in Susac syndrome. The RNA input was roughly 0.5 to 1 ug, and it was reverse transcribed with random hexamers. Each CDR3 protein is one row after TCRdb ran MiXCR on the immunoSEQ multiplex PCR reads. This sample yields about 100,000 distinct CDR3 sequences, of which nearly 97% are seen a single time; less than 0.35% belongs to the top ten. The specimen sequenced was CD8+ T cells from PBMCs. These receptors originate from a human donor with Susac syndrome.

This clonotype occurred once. The CDR3 region has the DNA TGCAGCGTTGAAGTTGGTCGGGCAGGAGAGCAGTACTTC. Translated: CSVEVGRAGEQYF. This chain joins TRBV29-1 and TRBJ2-7, with no clear D. Trimming pared 1 base from V and 7 bases from J, leaving 14 bases between. CDR1 is SQVTM and CDR2 is ANQGSEA in the germline V gene. The CDR3 runs 13 residues.

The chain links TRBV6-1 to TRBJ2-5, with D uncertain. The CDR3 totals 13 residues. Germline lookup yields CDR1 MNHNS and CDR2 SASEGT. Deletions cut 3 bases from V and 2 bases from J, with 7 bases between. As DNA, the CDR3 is TGTGCCAGCAGTGAGGGATCTCAAGAGACCCAGTACTTC. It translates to CASSEGSQETQYF.

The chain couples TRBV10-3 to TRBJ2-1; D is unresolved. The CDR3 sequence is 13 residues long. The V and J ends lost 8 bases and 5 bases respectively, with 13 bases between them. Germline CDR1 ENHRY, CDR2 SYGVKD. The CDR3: CAIGLAADNEQFF. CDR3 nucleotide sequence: TGTGCCATCGGCTTAGCAGCCGACAATGAGCAGTTCTTC.

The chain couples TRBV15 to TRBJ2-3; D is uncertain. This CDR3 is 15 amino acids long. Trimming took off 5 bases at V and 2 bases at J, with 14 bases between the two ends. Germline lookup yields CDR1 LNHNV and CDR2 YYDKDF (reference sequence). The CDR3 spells CATSAPHEATDTQYF. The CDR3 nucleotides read TGTGCCACCAGCGCTCCACACGAGGCCACAGATACGCAGTATTTT.

The CDR3 sequence is CASSPRQGRNEQFF. The CDR3 nucleotides are TGTGCCAGCAGCCCCCGACAGGGACGCAATGAGCAGTTCTTC. The chain is built from TRBV13 and TRBJ2-1, with 7 bases that match TRBD1. CDR1 is PRHDT, CDR2 FYEKMQ, per germline (reference sequence). J was trimmed by 6 bases and V by 5 bases; bases with no gene match: 7. This CDR3 is 14 amino acids long.

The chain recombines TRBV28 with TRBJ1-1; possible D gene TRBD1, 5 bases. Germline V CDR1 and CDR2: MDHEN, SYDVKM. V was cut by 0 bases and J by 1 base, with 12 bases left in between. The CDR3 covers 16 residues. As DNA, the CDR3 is TGTGCCAGCAGTTTATGGGGGGTAGGGCAGAACACTGAAGCTTTCTTT. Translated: CASSLWGVGQNTEAFF. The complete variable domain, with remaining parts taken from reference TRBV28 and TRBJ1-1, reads DVKVTQSSRYLVKRTGEKVFLECVQDMDHENMFWYRQDPGLGLRLIYFSYDVKMKEKGDIPEGYSVSREKKERFSLILESASTNQTSMYLCASSLWGVGQNTEAFFGQGTRLTVV.

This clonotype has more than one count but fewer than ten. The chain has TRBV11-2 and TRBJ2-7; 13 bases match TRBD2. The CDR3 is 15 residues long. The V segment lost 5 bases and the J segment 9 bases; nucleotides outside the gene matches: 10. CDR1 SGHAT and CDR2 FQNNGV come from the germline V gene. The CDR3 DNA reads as TGTGCCAGCAGCCCAACCGGACTAGCGGGAGTGGGGCAGTACTTC. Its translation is CASSPTGLAGVGQYF.

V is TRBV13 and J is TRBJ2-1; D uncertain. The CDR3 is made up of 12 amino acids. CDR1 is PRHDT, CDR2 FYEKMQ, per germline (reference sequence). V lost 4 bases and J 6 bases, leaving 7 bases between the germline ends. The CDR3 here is CASSYGPNEQFF. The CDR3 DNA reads TGTGCCAGCAGCTACGGACCCAATGAGCAGTTCTTC.

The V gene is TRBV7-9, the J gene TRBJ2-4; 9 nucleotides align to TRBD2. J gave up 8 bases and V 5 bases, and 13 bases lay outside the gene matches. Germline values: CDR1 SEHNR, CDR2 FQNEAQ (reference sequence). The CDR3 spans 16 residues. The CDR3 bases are TGTGCCAGCAGCGACGGGACTAGCAGAGACGTTGACATTCAGTACTTC. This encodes CASSDGTSRDVDIQYF.

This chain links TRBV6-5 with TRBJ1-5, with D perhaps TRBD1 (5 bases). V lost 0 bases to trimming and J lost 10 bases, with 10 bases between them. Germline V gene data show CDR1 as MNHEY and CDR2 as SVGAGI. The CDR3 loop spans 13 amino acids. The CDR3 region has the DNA TGTGCCAGCAGTTACTCGGGGGGGACTCCCCAGCATTTT. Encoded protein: CASSYSGGTPQHF.

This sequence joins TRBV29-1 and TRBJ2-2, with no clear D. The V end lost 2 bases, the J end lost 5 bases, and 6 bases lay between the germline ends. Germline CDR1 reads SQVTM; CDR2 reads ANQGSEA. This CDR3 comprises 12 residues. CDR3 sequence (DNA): TGCAGCGTTGAAACCCATACCGGGGAGCTGTTTTTT. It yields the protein CSVETHTGELFF.

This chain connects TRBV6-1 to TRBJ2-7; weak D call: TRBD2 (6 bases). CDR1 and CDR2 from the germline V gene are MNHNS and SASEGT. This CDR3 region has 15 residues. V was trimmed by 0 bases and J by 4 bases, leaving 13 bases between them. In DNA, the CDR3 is TGTGCCAGCAGTGAAGCCCCGCGGGGTTCTTACGAGCAGTACTTC. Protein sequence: CASSEAPRGSYEQYF.

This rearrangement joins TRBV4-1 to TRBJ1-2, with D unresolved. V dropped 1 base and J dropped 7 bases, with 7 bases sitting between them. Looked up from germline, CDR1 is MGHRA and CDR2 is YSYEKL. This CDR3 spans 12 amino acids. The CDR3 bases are TGCGCCAGCAGCCAAGGACCGGCTGGCTACACCTTC. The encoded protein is CASSQGPAGYTF.

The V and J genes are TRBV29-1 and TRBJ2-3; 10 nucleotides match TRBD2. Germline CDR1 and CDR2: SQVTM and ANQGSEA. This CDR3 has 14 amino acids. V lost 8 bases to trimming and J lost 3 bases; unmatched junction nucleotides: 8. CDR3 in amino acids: CSSRLAGVTDTQYF. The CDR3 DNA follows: TGCAGCTCCCGGCTAGCGGGAGTAACAGATACGCAGTATTTT.

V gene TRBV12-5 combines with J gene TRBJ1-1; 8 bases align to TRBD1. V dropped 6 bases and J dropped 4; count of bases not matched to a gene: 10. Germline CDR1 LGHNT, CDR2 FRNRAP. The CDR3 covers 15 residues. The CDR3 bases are TGTGCTAGTGGAAGAGACAGGGGAGGAGTCACTGAAGCTTTCTTT. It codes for CASGRDRGGVTEAFF.

The CDR3 loop reads CSARDRTELNTEAFF. The DNA of the CDR3 is TGCAGTGCTAGAGATCGGACCGAATTGAACACTGAAGCTTTCTTT. J is TRBJ1-1 and V is TRBV20-1; D not resolved. CDR1 is DFQATT, CDR2 SNEGSKA, per germline (reference sequence). V lost 0 bases, J lost 0 bases, and 11 bases lay in between. The CDR3 contains 15 residues.

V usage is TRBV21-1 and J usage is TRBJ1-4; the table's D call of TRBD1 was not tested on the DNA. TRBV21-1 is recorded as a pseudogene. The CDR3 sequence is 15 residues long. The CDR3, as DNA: TGTGCCAGCAGCTCACCGGGACAGAGAAATGAAAAACTGTTTTTT. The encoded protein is CASSSPGQRNEKLFF.

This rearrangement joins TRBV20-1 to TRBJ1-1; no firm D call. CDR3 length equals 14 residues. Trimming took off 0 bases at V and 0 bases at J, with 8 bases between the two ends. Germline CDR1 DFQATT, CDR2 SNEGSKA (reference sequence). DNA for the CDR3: TGCAGTGCTAGAGAACCCGGCGTGAACACTGAAGCTTTCTTT. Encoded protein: CSAREPGVNTEAFF.

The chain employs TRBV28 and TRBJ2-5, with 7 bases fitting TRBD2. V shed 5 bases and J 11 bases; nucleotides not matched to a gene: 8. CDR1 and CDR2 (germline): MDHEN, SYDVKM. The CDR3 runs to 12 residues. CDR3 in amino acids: CASSPRWGGQYF. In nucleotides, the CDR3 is TGTGCCAGCAGTCCCCGATGGGGGGGTCAGTACTTC.

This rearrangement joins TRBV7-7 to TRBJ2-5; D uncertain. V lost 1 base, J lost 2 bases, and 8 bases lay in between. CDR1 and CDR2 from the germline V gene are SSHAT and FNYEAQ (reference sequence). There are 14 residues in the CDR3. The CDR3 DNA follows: TGTGCCAGCAGCTTAGTGATGGGGCAAGAGACCCAGTACTTC. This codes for CASSLVMGQETQYF.

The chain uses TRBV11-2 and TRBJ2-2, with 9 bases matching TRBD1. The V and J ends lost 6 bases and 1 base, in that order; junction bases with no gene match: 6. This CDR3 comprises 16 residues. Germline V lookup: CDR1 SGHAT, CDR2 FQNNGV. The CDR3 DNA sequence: TGTGCCAGCAGTTTCGGACAGGGGCTGAACACCGGGGAGCTGTTTTTT. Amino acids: CASSFGQGLNTGELFF.

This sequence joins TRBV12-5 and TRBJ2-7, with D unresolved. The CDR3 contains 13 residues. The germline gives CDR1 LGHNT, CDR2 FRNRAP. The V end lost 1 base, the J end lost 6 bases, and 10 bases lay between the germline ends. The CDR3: CASGLGQALEQYF. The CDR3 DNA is TGTGCTAGTGGTTTGGGGCAGGCCCTCGAGCAGTACTTC.

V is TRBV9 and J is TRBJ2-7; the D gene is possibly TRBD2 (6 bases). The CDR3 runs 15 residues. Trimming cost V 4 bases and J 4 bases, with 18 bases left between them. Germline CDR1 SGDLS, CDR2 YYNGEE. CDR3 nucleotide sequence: TGTGCCAGCAGCCCTACACTAGCAGGGTGGTACGAGCAGTACTTC. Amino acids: CASSPTLAGWYEQYF.

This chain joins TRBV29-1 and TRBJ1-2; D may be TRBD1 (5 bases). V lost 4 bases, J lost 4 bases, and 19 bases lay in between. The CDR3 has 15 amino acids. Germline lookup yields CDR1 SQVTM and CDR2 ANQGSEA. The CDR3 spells CSVVRGTGGIYGYTF. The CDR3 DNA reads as TGCAGCGTTGTGAGGGGAACTGGCGGTATCTATGGCTACACCTTC.